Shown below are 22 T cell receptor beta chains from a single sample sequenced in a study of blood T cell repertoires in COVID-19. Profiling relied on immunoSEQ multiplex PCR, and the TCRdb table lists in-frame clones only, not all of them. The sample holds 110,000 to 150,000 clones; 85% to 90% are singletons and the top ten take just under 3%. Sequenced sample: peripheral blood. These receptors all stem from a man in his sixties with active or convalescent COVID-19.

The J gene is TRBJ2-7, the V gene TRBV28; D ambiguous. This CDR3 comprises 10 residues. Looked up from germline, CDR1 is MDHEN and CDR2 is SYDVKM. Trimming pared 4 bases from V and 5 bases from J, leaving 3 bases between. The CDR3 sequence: CASSSDEQYF. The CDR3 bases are TGTGCCAGCAGTTCCGACGAGCAGTACTTC.

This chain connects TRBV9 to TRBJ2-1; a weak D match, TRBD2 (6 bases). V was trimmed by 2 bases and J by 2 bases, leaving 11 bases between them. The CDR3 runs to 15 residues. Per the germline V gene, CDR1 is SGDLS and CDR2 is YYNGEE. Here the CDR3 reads CASSVEGRAYNEQFF. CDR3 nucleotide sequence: TGTGCCAGCAGCGTGGAGGGTAGGGCCTACAATGAGCAGTTCTTC.

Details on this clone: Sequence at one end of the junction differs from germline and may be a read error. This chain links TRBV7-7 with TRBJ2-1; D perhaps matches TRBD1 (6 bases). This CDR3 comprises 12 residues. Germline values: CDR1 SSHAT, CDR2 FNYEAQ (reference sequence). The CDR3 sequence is CASSNEGDEQFF. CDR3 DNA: TGTGCTAGCAGCAACGAGGGGGATGAGCAGTTCTTC.

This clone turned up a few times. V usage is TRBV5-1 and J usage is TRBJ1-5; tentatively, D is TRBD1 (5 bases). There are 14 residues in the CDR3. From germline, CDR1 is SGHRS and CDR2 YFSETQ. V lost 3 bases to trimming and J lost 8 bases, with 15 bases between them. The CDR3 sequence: CASSSGPGREPQHF. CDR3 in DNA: TGCGCCAGCAGCTCAGGGCCAGGAAGGGAGCCCCAGCATTTT. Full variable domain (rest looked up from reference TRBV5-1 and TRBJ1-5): KAGVTQTPRYLIKTRGQQVTLSCSPISGHRSVSWYQQTPGQGLQFLFEYFSETQRNKGNFPGRFSGRQFSNSRSEMNVSTLELGDSALYLCASSSGPGREPQHFGDGTRLSIL.

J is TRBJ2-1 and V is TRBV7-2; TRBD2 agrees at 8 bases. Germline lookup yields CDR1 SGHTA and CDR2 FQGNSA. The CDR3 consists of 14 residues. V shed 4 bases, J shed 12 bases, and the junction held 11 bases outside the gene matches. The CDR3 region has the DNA TGTGCCAGCAGCTCAACTAGCGGTTTAGGGGTGCAGTTCTTC. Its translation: CASSSTSGLGVQFF.

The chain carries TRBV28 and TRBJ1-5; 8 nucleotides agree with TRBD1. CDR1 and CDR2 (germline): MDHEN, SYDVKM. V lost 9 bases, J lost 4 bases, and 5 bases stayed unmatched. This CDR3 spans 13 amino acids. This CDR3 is CASLDRANQPQHF. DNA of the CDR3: TGTGCCAGTCTGGACAGGGCAAATCAGCCCCAGCATTTT.

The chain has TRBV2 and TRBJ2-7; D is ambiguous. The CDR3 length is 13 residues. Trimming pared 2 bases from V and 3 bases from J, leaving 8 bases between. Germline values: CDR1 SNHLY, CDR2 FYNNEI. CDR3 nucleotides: TGTGCCAGCAGTGAAATGGCTAGCTACGAGCAGTACTTC. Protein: CASSEMASYEQYF.

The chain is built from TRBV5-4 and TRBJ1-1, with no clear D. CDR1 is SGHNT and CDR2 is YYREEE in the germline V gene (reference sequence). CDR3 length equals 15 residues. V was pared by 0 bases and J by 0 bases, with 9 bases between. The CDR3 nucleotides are TGTGCCAGCAGCTTGGCCGAGACTCTGAACACTGAAGCTTTCTTT. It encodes CASSLAETLNTEAFF.

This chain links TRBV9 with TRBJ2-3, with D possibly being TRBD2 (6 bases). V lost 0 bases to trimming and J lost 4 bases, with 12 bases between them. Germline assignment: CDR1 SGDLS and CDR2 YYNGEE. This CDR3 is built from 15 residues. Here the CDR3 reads CASSVVSGEADTQYF. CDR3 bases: TGTGCCAGCAGCGTAGTGTCGGGGGAGGCAGATACGCAGTATTTT.

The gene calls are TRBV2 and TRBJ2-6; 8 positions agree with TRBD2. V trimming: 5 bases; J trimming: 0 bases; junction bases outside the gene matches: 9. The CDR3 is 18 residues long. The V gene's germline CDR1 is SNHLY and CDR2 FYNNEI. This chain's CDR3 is CASSPGGEGTSGANVLTF. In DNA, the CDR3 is TGTGCCAGCAGTCCCGGGGGGGAGGGGACCTCTGGGGCCAACGTCCTGACTTTC.

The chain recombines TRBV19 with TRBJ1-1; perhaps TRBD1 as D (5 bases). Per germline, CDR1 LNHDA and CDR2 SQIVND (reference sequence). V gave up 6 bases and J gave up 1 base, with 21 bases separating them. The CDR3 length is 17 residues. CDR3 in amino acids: CASSPGLQKNGNTEAFF. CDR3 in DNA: TGTGCCAGTAGCCCGGGACTCCAGAAGAATGGGAACACTGAAGCTTTCTTT. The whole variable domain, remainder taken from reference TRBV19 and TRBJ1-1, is DGGITQSPKYLFRKEGQNVTLSCEQNLNHDAMYWYRQDPGQGLRLIYYSQIVNDFQKGDIAEGYSVSREKKESFPLTVTSAQKNPTAFYLCASSPGLQKNGNTEAFFGQGTRLTVV.

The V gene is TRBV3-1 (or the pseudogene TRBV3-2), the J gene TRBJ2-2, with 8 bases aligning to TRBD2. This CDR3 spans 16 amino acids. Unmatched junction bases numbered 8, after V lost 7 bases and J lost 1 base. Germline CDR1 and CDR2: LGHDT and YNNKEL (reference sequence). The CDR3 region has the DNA TGTGCCAGCACCACTCTAGCGGGCGAGAACACCGGGGAGCTGTTTTTT. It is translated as CASTTLAGENTGELFF.

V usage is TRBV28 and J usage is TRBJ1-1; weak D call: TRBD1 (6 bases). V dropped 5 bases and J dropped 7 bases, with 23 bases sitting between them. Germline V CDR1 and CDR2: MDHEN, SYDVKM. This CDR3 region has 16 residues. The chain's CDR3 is CASSPRPAGALGEAFF. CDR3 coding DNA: TGTGCCAGCAGTCCGCGCCCCGCAGGGGCGCTTGGTGAAGCTTTCTTT.

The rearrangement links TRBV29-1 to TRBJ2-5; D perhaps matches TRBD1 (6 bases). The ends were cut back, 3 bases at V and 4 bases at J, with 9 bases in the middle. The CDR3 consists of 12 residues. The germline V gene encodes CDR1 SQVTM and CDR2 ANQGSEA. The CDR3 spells CSVDQGIETQYF. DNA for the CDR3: TGCAGCGTTGATCAGGGGATAGAGACCCAGTACTTC. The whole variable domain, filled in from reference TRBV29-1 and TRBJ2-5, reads SAVISQKPSRDICQRGTSLTIQCQVDSQVTMMFWYRQQPGQSLTLIATANQGSEATYESGFVIDKFPISRPNLTFSTLTVSNMSPEDSSIYLCSVDQGIETQYFGPGTRLLVL.

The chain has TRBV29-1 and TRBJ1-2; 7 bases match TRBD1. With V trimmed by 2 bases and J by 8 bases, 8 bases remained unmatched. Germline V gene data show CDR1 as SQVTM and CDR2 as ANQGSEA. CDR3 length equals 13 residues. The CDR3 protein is CSVERQGSKGYTF. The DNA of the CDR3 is TGCAGCGTTGAACGACAGGGTTCGAAGGGCTACACCTTC.

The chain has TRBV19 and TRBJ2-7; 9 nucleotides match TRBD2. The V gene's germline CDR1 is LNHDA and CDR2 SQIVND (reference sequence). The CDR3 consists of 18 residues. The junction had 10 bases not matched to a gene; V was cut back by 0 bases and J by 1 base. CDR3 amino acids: CASSIEAGGGGTSYEQYF. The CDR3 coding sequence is TGTGCCAGTAGTATAGAAGCTGGCGGGGGGGGAACTTCCTACGAGCAGTACTTC.

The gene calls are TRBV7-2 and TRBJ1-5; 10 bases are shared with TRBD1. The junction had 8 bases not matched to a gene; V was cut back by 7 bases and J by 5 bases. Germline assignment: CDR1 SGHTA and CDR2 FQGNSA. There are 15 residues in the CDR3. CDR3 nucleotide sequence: TGTGCCAGCACCGTATCCGGGACAGGGGATCAGCCCCAGCATTTT. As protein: CASTVSGTGDQPQHF.

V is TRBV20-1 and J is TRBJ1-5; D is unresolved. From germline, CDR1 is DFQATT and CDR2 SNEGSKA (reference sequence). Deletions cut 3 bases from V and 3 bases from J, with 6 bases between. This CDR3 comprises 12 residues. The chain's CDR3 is CSASLINQPQHF. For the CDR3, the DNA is TGCAGTGCTAGTCTAATCAATCAGCCCCAGCATTTT.

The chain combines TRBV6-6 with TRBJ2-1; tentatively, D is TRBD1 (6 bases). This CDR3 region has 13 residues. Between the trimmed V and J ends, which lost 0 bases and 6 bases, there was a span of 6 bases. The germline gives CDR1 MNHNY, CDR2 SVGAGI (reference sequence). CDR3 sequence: CASSYSGANEQFF. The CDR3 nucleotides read TGTGCCAGCAGTTACTCGGGGGCCAATGAGCAGTTCTTC.

The CDR3 bases are TGTGCCACCAGCGACGTAAGACTAGCGGGGTTCAATGAGCAGTTCTTC. Translating gives CATSDVRLAGFNEQFF. The chain couples TRBV15 to TRBJ2-1; 11 bases are a match to TRBD2. This CDR3 has 16 amino acids. The junction had 9 bases not matched to a gene; V was cut back by 5 bases and J by 6 bases. Looked up from germline, CDR1 is LNHNV and CDR2 is YYDKDF (reference sequence).

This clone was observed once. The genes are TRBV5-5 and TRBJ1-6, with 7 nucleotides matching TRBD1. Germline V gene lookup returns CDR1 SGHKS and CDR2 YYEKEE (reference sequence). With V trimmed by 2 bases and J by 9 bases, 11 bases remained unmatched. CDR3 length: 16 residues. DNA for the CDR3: TGTGCCAGCAGCTTCGATCCGGGACAGCAAAGTTCACCCCTCCACTTT. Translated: CASSFDPGQQSSPLHF.

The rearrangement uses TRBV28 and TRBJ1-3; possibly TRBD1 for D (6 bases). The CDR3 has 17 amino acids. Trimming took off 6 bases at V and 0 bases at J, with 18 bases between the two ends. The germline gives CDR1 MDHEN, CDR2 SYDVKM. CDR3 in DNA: TGTGCCAGCAGCCCTAGAGGGAGGGGACACTCTGGAAACACCATATATTTT. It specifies CASSPRGRGHSGNTIYF.